The 10 T cell receptor beta chains listed next were all sequenced from one sample in a study of T-cell memory formation after mild COVID-19. TCRdb reanalysed the 5' RACE reads using MiXCR and keeps one entry per CDR3 protein. Of about 170,000 distinct CDR3 sequences listed, 10% to 15% are singletons. The sequenced sample was PBMCs or a T cell subset sorted from them (not recorded which). Receptor source: a man aged 18 to 35 who had mild COVID-19 (a few samples of this study predate the infection). Cell type and time point are not known.

The chain recombines TRBV7-9 with TRBJ1-2, with 8 bases identical to TRBD1. The V gene's germline CDR1 is SEHNR and CDR2 FQNEAQ (reference sequence). CDR3 length: 15 amino acids. J gave up 4 bases and V 5 bases, and 9 bases lay outside the gene matches. CDR3 loop: CASSQGGQGGYGYTF. In DNA form, the CDR3 reads TGTGCCAGCAGCCAAGGCGGACAGGGAGGCTATGGCTACACCTTC.

Only a few counts were recorded for this clonotype. This sequence joins TRBV12-3 or TRBV12-4 and TRBJ2-7; 10 bases are a match to TRBD1. This CDR3 contains 14 residues. V gave up 7 bases and J gave up 12 bases; unmatched junction bases: 15. CDR3 in amino acids: CASTPTGGHLGPYF. The CDR3 nucleotides read TGTGCCAGCACCCCGACAGGGGGCCACCTTGGCCCGTACTTC.

This clonotype has at least ten counts. The chain combines TRBV5-1 with TRBJ2-7; weak D call: TRBD2 (5 bases). Germline V gene sequence: CDR1 SGHRS, CDR2 YFSETQ. V dropped 3 bases and J dropped 3 bases, with 25 bases sitting between them. The length of the CDR3 is 18 residues. The CDR3 DNA sequence: TGCGCCAGCAGCTCTGGACTCCTCAAAGGGCTAACCCACTACGAGCAGTACTTC. The encoded protein is CASSSGLLKGLTHYEQYF.

This clonotype showed up many times. The chain is built from TRBV5-1 and TRBJ2-7; D is possibly TRBD1 or TRBD2 (7 bases each). The CDR3 has 13 residues. V shed 1 base and J shed 7 bases, with 12 bases lying between them. Germline CDR1 is SGHRS and CDR2 is YFSETQ. The CDR3 region has the DNA TGCGCCAGCAGCTTGATCAGGGGGGGGGAGCAGTACGTC. Translated: CASSLIRGGEQYV.

The rearrangement joins TRBV5-1 to TRBJ2-2; 7 bases fit TRBD1. This CDR3 spans 14 amino acids. Looked up from germline, CDR1 is SGHRS and CDR2 is YFSETQ. J lost 4 bases, V lost 2 bases, and 2 bases had no gene match. In DNA form, the CDR3 reads TGCGCCAGCAGCTTAGGGACAGCCACCGGGGAGCTGTTTTTT. It codes for CASSLGTATGELFF.

This clonotype was seen only a few times. The chain employs TRBV3-1 and TRBJ1-3, with 7 bases lining up with TRBD1. The germline CDR1 and CDR2 sequences are LGHDT and YNNKEL (reference sequence). With V trimmed by 4 bases and J by 4 bases, 1 base remained unmatched. The CDR3 is made up of 13 amino acids. CDR3 protein: CASSPGQGNTIYF. DNA of the CDR3: TGTGCCAGCAGCCCGGGACAGGGAAACACCATATATTTT. Based on the CDR3 plus reference TRBV3-1 and TRBJ1-3, the full variable domain is DTAVSQTPKYLVTQMGNDKSIKCEQNLGHDTMYWYKQDSKKFLKIMFSYNNKELIINETVPNRFSPKSPDKAHLNLHINSLELGDSAVYFCASSPGQGNTIYFGEGSWLTVV.

This clonotype was observed many times. DNA of the CDR3: TGTGCCAGCAGGCCCCAGTCAGATACGCAGTATTTT. It is translated as CASRPQSDTQYF. The J gene is TRBJ2-3, the V gene TRBV7-2; D gene unclear. There are 12 residues in the CDR3. Germline lookup yields CDR1 SGHTA and CDR2 FQGNSA. The V end lost 6 bases, the J end lost 4 bases, and 8 bases lay between the germline ends.

The sample holds a few counts of this clonotype. V usage is TRBV13 and J usage is TRBJ1-3, with unresolved D. V lost 6 bases, J lost 3 bases, and 12 bases lay in between. The CDR3 has 14 amino acids. CDR1 is PRHDT, CDR2 FYEKMQ, per germline (reference sequence). This CDR3 is CASSPLGLGNTIYF. As DNA, the CDR3 is TGTGCCAGCAGTCCCCTCGGCCTTGGAAACACCATATATTTT. Using reference TRBV13 and TRBJ1-3 for the parts outside the CDR3, the full variable domain is AAGVIQSPRHLIKEKRETATLKCYPIPRHDTVYWYQQGPGQDPQFLISFYEKMQSDKGSIPDRFSAQQFSDYHSELNMSSLELGDSALYFCASSPLGLGNTIYFGEGSWLTVV.

This clonotype was seen a handful of times. The genes are TRBV25-1 and TRBJ1-5; D unclear. The CDR3 spans 14 residues. The germline CDR1 and CDR2 sequences are MGHDK and SYGVNS. Trimming cost V 3 bases and J 0 bases, with 6 bases left between them. CDR3 amino acids: CASSDPNSNQPQHF. The CDR3 DNA reads as TGTGCCAGCAGTGACCCCAATAGCAATCAGCCCCAGCATTTT. Supplemented by reference TRBV25-1 and TRBJ1-5, the full variable domain reads EADIYQTPRYLVIGTGKKITLECSQTMGHDKMYWYQQDPGMELHLIHYSYGVNSTEKGDLSSESTVSRIRTEHFPLTLESARPSHTSQYLCASSDPNSNQPQHFGDGTRLSIL.

This clonotype has a count of ten or more. The chain recombines TRBV5-1 with TRBJ2-1; 12 bases agree with TRBD2. Germline trimming cut 4 bases from V and 8 bases from J; bases unmatched to any gene: 10. The CDR3 runs to 16 residues. From germline, CDR1 is SGHRS and CDR2 YFSETQ. DNA of the CDR3: TGCGCCAGCAGCACTCTACTAGCGGGGGGTGTCGATGAGCAGTTCTTC. Encoded protein: CASSTLLAGGVDEQFF. Full variable domain (remainder filled in from reference TRBV5-1 and TRBJ2-1): KAGVTQTPRYLIKTRGQQVTLSCSPISGHRSVSWYQQTPGQGLQFLFEYFSETQRNKGNFPGRFSGRQFSNSRSEMNVSTLELGDSALYLCASSTLLAGGVDEQFFGPGTRLTVL.